The rows below give T cell receptor beta chains drawn from one sample of a study of radiotherapy plus CTLA-4 blockade in lung cancer. Profiling relied on immunoSEQ multiplex PCR, and the TCRdb table lists in-frame clones only, not all of them. The table lists 85,000 to 120,000 clones, approximately 81% of them singletons. The sequencing used peripheral blood, collected from a patient treated with radiotherapy plus ipilimumab. These receptors were taken from a human donor with non-small cell lung cancer that progressed on radiotherapy plus ipilimumab. Some clones in this sample may be carry-over from other donors' samples. The CDR3 runs from the conserved cysteine through the conserved F or W. A D gene is named only where the DNA matches it firmly. Rows may omit the clone size; those that give it use once, few, many or a size class.

D gene	clone size	V gene	J gene	CDR3 DNA	CDR3 protein
TRBD1	NA	TRBV11-1	TRBJ1-1	TGTGCCAGCAGCTCACAGGGGCTTACGGCTTTCTTT	CASSSQGLTAFF
NA	NA	TRBV7-6	TRBJ1-3	TGTGCCAGCAGCTTAGGACAGCCTCGCTCTGGAAACACCATATATTTT	CASSLGQPRSGNTIYF
NA	NA	TRBV27	TRBJ2-5	TGTGCCAGCAGCTCATGTGGGGGCTTGGAAAAGACCCAGTACTTC	CASSSCGGLEKTQYF
TRBD1	NA	TRBV5-1	TRBJ1-1	TGCGCCAGCAGCGGGGGACAGAGACTCGTGAACACTGAAGCTTTCTTT	CASSGGQRLVNTEAFF
NA	NA	TRBV19	TRBJ2-7	TGTGCCAGTAGTCCCTTCTTTAGCCCCCTCTACGAGCAGTACTTC	CASSPFFSPLYEQYF
TRBD1	NA	TRBV6-5	TRBJ2-3	TGTGCCAGCAGTCGACAGGGCCGGAGCACAGATACGCAGTATTTT	CASSRQGRSTDTQYF
NA	NA	TRBV5-1	TRBJ1-1	TGCGCCAGCAGCTTGGACAGGGCAATGGCGGGAGCTTTCTTT	CASSLDRAMAGAFF
TRBD2	NA	TRBV5-6	TRBJ2-5	TGTGCCAGCAGCGGGGGGGACGTCCAAGAGACCCAGTACTTC	CASSGGDVQETQYF
NA	NA	TRBV19	TRBJ1-2	TGTGCCAGTAGTTCCGGTTCGGGTTATGGCTACACCTTC	CASSSGSGYGYTF
NA	NA	TRBV5-6	TRBJ1-1	TGTGCCAGCAGCTTGACAGGCATATGGAACACTGAAGCTTTCTTT	CASSLTGIWNTEAFF
NA	NA	TRBV2	TRBJ1-4	TGTGCCAGCAGAGACACAGTTGCAACTAATGAAAAACTGTTTTTT	CASRDTVATNEKLFF
NA	NA	TRBV12-2	TRBJ1-5	TGTGCAAGTCGCCACTTCGGTCCCCCTAGCAATCAGCCCCAGCATTTT	CASRHFGPPSNQPQHF
NA	NA	TRBV19	TRBJ2-3	TGTGCCAGTAGTATAGACAGGGAAGTTGGGACAGATACGCAGTATTTT	CASSIDREVGTDTQYF
NA	NA	TRBV30	TRBJ1-1	TGTGCCTGGAGAATCGGAAATTACACTGAAGCTTTCTTT	CAWRIGNYTEAFF
NA	NA	TRBV6-1	TRBJ1-1	TGTGCCAGCAGTCCCCCGGGGGGGGCTGAAGCTTTCTTT	CASSPPGGAEAFF
NA	NA	TRBV7-2	TRBJ2-2	TGTGCCAGCAGCTTCTGGATCGGGGAGCTGTTTTTT	CASSFWIGELFF
NA	NA	TRBV29-1	TRBJ1-2	TGCAGCGTTGAAATGGGGGGGCTTTACGGCTACACCTTC	CSVEMGGLYGYTF
NA	NA	TRBV7-6	TRBJ1-2	TGTGCCAGCAGCTTAGCCCCATGGACAAGGTCTAACTATGGCTACACCTTC	CASSLAPWTRSNYGYTF
NA	NA	TRBV27	TRBJ1-2	TGTGCCAGCAGTTTATCGTGGGGTTCTGAAGGCTACACCTTC	CASSLSWGSEGYTF
TRBD1	few	TRBV20-1	TRBJ1-1	TGCAGGGGACAGCCTCACACTGAAGCTTTCTTT	CRGQPHTEAFF
NA	NA	TRBV29-1	TRBJ2-1	TGCAGCGTTGCGGACGGACTCAGCTCCTACAATGAGCAGTTCTTC	CSVADGLSSYNEQFF
NA	NA	TRBV5-1	TRBJ2-1	TGCGCCAGCAGTGAAGGGGTGATGAATGAGCAGTTCTTC	CASSEGVMNEQFF